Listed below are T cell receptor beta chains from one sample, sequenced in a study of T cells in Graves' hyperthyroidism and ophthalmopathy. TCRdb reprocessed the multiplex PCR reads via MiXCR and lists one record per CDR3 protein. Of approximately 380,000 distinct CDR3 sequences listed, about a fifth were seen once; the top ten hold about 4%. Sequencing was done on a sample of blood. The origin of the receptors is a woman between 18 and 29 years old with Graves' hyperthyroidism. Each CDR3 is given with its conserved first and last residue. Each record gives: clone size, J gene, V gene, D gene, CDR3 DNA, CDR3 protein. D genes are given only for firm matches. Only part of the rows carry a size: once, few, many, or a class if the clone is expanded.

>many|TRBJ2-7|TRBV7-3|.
TGTGCCAGCAGCTTAATTTCCAGGGGAGAAGCCTACGAGCAGTACTTC
CASSLISRGEAYEQYF
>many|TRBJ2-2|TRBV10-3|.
TGTGCCATCAGTGAGTCGACAGGTTCGGCCACCGGGGAGCTGTTTTTT
CAISESTGSATGELFF
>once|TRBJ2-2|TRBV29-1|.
TGCAGCGGAACTAGTCAACGCGGGGAGCTGTTTTTT
CSGTSQRGELFF
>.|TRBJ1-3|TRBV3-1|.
TGTGCCAGCAGTCTCGCAGGAGGCGGAAACACCATATATTTT
CASSLAGGGNTIYF
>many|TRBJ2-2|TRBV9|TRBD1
TGTGCCAGCAGCGCCGGACAGGGCGATTCTTTAGTGGCCGGGGAGCTGTTTTTT
CASSAGQGDSLVAGELFF
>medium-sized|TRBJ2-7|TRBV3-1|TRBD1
TGTGCCAGCAGCCAAGACCCGGGACAGCCAACGTACTTC
CASSQDPGQPTYF
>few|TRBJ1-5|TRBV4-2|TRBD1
TGTGCCAGCAGCCCCGCGGCAGGGGGCGCAAAGCCCCAGCATTTT
CASSPAAGGAKPQHF
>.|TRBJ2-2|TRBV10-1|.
TGCGCCAGCAGTGCGGTCGGGGGATCCGGGGATCTGTTTTTT
CASSAVGGSGDLFF
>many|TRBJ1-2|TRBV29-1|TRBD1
TGCAGCGTTGGGGGGACAGGGCATGGCTACACCTTC
CSVGGTGHGYTF
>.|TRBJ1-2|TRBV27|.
TGTGCCAGCAGTTTATCGTCCTTCTTCCGTAACTATGGTTACACCTTC
CASSLSSFFRNYGYTF
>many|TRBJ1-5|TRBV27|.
TGTGCCAGCACCGATAAGGGTGAATGGGGGAACAATCAGCCCCAGCATTTT
CASTDKGEWGNNQPQHF
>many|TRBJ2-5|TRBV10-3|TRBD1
TGTGCCACAGGGGGAGAGCCACTCCAAGAGACCCAGTACTTC
CATGGEPLQETQYF
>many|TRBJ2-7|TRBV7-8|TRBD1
TGTGCCAGCAGCTCCGAGGTGACAGGGGACACCTACGAGCAGTACTTC
CASSSEVTGDTYEQYF
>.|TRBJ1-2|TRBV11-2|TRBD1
TGTGCCAGCAGCTTTGGTCCCGGGACAGGGAGTAATGGCTACACCTTC
CASSFGPGTGSNGYTF
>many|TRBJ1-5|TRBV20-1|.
TGCAGTGCTCTGTACGGGTCCCAGCATTTT
CSALYGSQHF
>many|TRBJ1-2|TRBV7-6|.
TGTGCCATCCGGGGAGAGGGGAGGCTTGACTACACCTTC
CAIRGEGRLDYTF
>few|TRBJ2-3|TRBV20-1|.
TGCAGTGCTCCTGGGCTCGATACGCAGTATTTT
CSAPGLDTQYF
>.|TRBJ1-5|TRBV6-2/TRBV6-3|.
TGTGCCAGCAGTTACGCGAGCCAGCCCCAGCATTTT
CASSYASQPQHF
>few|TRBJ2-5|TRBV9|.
TGTGCCAGCAGCGTAGGACGGACGAGATGGGTGGGCAGGTGGCGCGGACAAGAGACCCAGTACTTC
CASSVGRTRWVGRWRGQETQYF
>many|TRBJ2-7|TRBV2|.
TGTGCCAGCAGTGAAGCGAACAGAGCATACGGGCAGTACTTC
CASSEANRAYGQYF
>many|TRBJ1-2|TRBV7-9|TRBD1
TGTGCCAGCAGCGCCGACAGGGGTTACGGCTACACCTTC
CASSADRGYGYTF
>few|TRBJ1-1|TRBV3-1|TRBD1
TGTGCCAGCAGCGCGTGGAGTGGACTGGCAGGGGGTCTGGCCACTGAAGCTTTCTTT
CASSAWSGLAGGLATEAFF
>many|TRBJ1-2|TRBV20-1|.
TGCAGTGCACGGAGTCCCAACTATGGCTACACCTTC
CSARSPNYGYTF
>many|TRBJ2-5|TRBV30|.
TGTGCCTGGAGTGTACCAACAGTGAAAGAGACCCAGTACTTC
CAWSVPTVKETQYF
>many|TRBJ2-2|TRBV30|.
TGTGCCCGTGGGAAAATCACCGGGGAGCTGTTTTTT
CARGKITGELFF
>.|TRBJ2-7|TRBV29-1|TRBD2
TGCAGCGCCCTAGCGGGAGGGCCTGCTGGTGAGCAGTACTTC
CSALAGGPAGEQYF
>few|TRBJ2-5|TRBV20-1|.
TGCAGTGCCTCCGGACGGGACGAGGAGACCCAGTACTTC
CSASGRDEETQYF
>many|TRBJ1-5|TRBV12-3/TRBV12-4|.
TGTGCCAGCAGTTTATTCAGAAATCAGCCCCAGCATTTT
CASSLFRNQPQHF
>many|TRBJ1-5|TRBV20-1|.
TGCAGTGCTCTTGGGCCTCTCCTACAAGAAGTCAGCAATCAGCCCCAGCATTTT
CSALGPLLQEVSNQPQHF
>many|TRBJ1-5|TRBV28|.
TGTGCCAGCAGTCCCGGGGTAGGGACGGAGTACCATAGCAATCAGCCCCAGCATTTT
CASSPGVGTEYHSNQPQHF
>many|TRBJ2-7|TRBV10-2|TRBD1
TGCGCCAGCAGCTCGGGACAGGGGATTCTCGAGCAGTACTTC
CASSSGQGILEQYF
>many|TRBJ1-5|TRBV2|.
TGTGCCAGCCAGGGCCCGAATCAGCCCCAGCATTTT
CASQGPNQPQHF
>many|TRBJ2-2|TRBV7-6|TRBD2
TGTGCCAGCAGCTACGGACTAGCGGGGTTCACCGGGGAGCTGTTTTTT
CASSYGLAGFTGELFF
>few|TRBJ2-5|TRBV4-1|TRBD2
TGCGCCAGCAGCCAATTTCTAGCGGCAGGGACCCAGTACTTC
CASSQFLAAGTQYF
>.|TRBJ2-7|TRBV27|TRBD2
TGTGCCAGCAGAGATAGCGGGTATTACTACGAGCAGTACTTC
CASRDSGYYYEQYF
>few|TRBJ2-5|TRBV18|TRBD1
TGTGCCAGCTCACCGGACAGGGGGCTCGGAGAGACCCAGTACTTC
CASSPDRGLGETQYF
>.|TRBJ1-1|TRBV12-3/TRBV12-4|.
TGTGCCAGCAGTACCAGGATAACCGAAGCTTTCTTT
CASSTRITEAFF
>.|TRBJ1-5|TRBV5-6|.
TGTGCCAGCAACTTCCTAATGGCGGGGCTGAATTATAGCAATCAGCCCCAGCATTTT
CASNFLMAGLNYSNQPQHF
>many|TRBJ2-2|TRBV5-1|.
TGCGCCAGCAGCTTGGCCTACACGCCGGTCACCGGGGAGCTGTTTTTT
CASSLAYTPVTGELFF
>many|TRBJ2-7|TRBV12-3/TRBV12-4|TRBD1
TGTGCCAGCAGCTGGACAGGGGACGAGCAGTACTTC
CASSWTGDEQYF
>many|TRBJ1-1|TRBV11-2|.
TGTGCCAGCAGCTTAGAGTCCAGGGAAGGGACTGAAGCTTTCTTT
CASSLESREGTEAFF
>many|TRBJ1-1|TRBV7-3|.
TGTGCCAGCAGCCACCTCGACAGCCTGAACACTGAAGCTTTCTTT
CASSHLDSLNTEAFF
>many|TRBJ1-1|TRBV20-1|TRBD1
TGCAGTGCTAGAAGAACAGGGGGCTTTATAAACACTGAAGCTTTCTTT
CSARRTGGFINTEAFF
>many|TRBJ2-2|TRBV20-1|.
TGCAGTGCTCGGGCGCTGGCGAACACCGGGGAGCTGTTTTTT
CSARALANTGELFF
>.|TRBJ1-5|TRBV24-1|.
TGTGCCACCAGTGATTCCCCCCAGCCCCAGCATTTT
CATSDSPQPQHF
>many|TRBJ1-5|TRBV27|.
TGTGCCAGCAGTCCGGAGACTACAGGGTATGGCCAGCCCCAGCATTTT
CASSPETTGYGQPQHF
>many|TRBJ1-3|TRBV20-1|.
TGCAGTGCAAGGAGGGACGTTAGACCTTCCTCTGGAAACACCATATATTTT
CSARRDVRPSSGNTIYF
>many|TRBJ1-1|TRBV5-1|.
TGCGCCAGCAGCTTACAGACAGCCATGAACACTGAAGCTTTCTTT
CASSLQTAMNTEAFF
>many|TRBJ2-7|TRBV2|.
TGTGCCAGTACAGCTGGGATCTCCTACGAGCAGTACTTC
CASTAGISYEQYF
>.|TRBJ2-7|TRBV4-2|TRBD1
TGTGCCAGCAGCTCTCCCGGGACAGGAAATTTGCAGCAGTACTTC
CASSSPGTGNLQQYF